This TCR beta chain stems from a study of T cells in Graves' hyperthyroidism and ophthalmopathy (dated by TCRdb to the late 2010s). The study in broad terms: Peripheral blood samples were taken at initial diagnosis, before any treatment was given. To identify distinguishing TCR V-J signatures, a discovery cohort of 95 to 100 patients was used, comprising 40 to 45 with Graves' ophthalmopathy and roughly 60 with stable Graves' hyperthyroidism. An independent validation cohort of 18 to 20 hyperthyroidism patients and over 15 patients who later progressed to ophthalmopathy tested prospective prediction of ophthalmopathy. For training and testing, the 100 or so patients in the discovery cohort were randomly divided in a 7:3 ratio. In addition, the study compared T-cell repertoires in thyroid tissue and in blood from about 6 Graves' hyperthyroidism patients. Following sampling, methimazole starting at 30 mg daily was given to hyperthyroidism patients, and high-dose intravenous methylprednisolone was given to ophthalmopathy patients. According to the paper, TCR Vbeta CDR3 sequencing was carried out on about 140 peripheral blood samples, which came from about 45 ophthalmopathy, around 74 hyperthyroidism and roughly 17 progressor patients. The paper as a whole reports these results and caveats: In validation, the model predicted progression to ophthalmopathy with over 60% sensitivity and 72% to 85% specificity, a median of about 6.7 months before onset. A model built on a 13 V-J signature distinguished ophthalmopathy from stable hyperthyroidism, reaching roughly 88% sensitivity and under 84% specificity in cross-validation and 80%/75% in testing. Sample size was not statistically predetermined, and blinding of investigators to group allocation was not performed. Most expanded thyroid clonotypes (frequency above 0.001) were also detected in blood, suggesting blood repertoires may reflect thyroid immune responses.

Ophthalmopathy patients had moderately to severely active disease, with a Clinical Activity Score of 3 or more, a NOSPECS grade of 4 or more, and a disease duration of less than 3 months. Any patient with an uncontrolled infection, another autoimmune disease, pregnancy or lactation was excluded. Diagnoses were based on clinical symptoms, serum thyroxine and TRAb, thyroid ultrasound and orbital computed tomography. PBMCs were isolated from 7.5 to 10 ml of fresh peripheral blood by Ficoll-Paque density gradient centrifugation. Total RNA was extracted using Trizol reagent, and RNA quality was assessed on an Agilent 2100 Bioanalyzer. Amplification of TCR beta CDR3 regions was carried out from RNA transcripts. A first-round RT-PCR of the TCR CDR3 used the HTBI primer set with the Qiagen OneStep RT-PCR kit. The libraries were constructed in a second round of multiplex PCR and then size-selected and purified. The libraries were sequenced on an Illumina HiSeq2000 using paired-end 100 bp reads. Per the authors' processing: SOAPnuke was used to process the raw data, with reads discarded if the reads contained adapters or uncalled bases, had a mean Phred below 15, or lacked an exact constant-primer or identifier match. COPE v1.2.5 was used to merge high-quality paired reads, and clonotypes were defined as unique nucleotide sequences. MiTCR v1.1 was used to align the clonotypes against IMGT TRBV, TRBD and TRBJ reference segments. Only V-J combinations with frequency above 0.0001, covering roughly 99% of repertoires, were analysed. The TCS score was defined as F50 (clonal expansion) divided by E x V (chaos), with BLOSUM62-based TCRdist calculated between CDR3 peptides within each V-J. Welch's t-statistics and random forest reduced several hundred V-J features to around 14, which were used in a naive Bayes classifier (R e1071). The raw public data were reprocessed by TCRdb itself: fastp quality trimming at Q25, MiXCR clonotype calling, in-frame beta chains only. Rows merge per CDR3 protein into single entries with the most common DNA and genes. The V and J calls come from TCRdb's annotation, not from the publication. This sample comprises about 460,000 distinct CDR3 sequences, less than 25% of them detected only once. Jointly, the top ten make up about 49% of the sample.

V is shortened by 3 bases, J by 2 bases, and the region joining them spans 13 bases. Looking up the germline V gene (reference sequence) yields CDR1 GTSNPN and CDR2 SVGIG. Counted from cysteine to phenylalanine, this CDR3 has 14 amino acids. Only the CDR3 DNA is retained, 42 bases long and in frame from the first base. This clonotype was observed a few times. There is no known antigen for this receptor. It has no much larger one-base neighbor in the sample; base qualities were not kept. The clonotype comes from a woman between 65 and 79 years old with Graves' ophthalmopathy. Sequenced sample: blood. The chain is made from TRBV30 and TRBJ2-5; the D gene assignment is ambiguous. The CDR3 reads as follows: CAWSIPRSQETQYF. The sequence in DNA is TGTGCCTGGAGCATCCCCAGATCGCAAGAGACCCAGTACTTC.